Listed here are 31 T cell receptor beta chains from one sample, sequenced in a study of T cells in Graves' hyperthyroidism and ophthalmopathy. RNA transcripts gave rise to amplified TCR beta CDR3 regions. In the first-round RT-PCR of the TCR CDR3, the HTBI primer set was used. TCRdb redid the calling of the multiplex PCR reads with MiXCR, one entry per CDR3 protein. The table lists approximately 520,000 distinct CDR3 sequences, under 25% of them singletons. The sequenced sample consisted of blood. The receptors were sampled from a man between 18 and 29 years old with Graves' hyperthyroidism.

This clonotype came up many times. The CDR3 region is CASSAQTTEAFF. Written as DNA, the CDR3 is TGCGCCAGCAGCGCCCAGACCACTGAAGCTTTCTTT. The chain employs TRBV5-1 and TRBJ1-1, with D uncertain. Germline V gene data show CDR1 as SGHRS and CDR2 as YFSETQ. Trimming removed 4 bases from V and 4 bases from J, with 8 bases in between. The CDR3 is made up of 12 amino acids. Based on the CDR3 plus reference TRBV5-1 and TRBJ1-1, the full variable domain is KAGVTQTPRYLIKTRGQQVTLSCSPISGHRSVSWYQQTPGQGLQFLFEYFSETQRNKGNFPGRFSGRQFSNSRSEMNVSTLELGDSALYLCASSAQTTEAFFGQGTRLTVV.

The table lists this clonotype with many counts. The V call is TRBV13, the J call TRBJ1-2; no reliable D call. V shed 2 bases and J shed 2 bases, with 12 bases lying between them. CDR1 and CDR2 (germline): PRHDT, FYEKMQ (reference sequence). CDR3 length equals 15 residues. For the CDR3, the DNA is TGTGCCAGCAGCTTAAGCCTCGGCGTGAACTATGGCTACACCTTC. This codes for CASSLSLGVNYGYTF.

This chain joins TRBV6-1 and TRBJ2-7; possible D gene TRBD2, 7 bases. The ends were cut back, 10 bases at V and 3 bases at J, with 16 bases in the middle. Looked up from germline, CDR1 is MNHNS and CDR2 is SASEGT. The CDR3 contains 13 residues. This CDR3 reads CATRGGPNYEQYF. The CDR3 bases are TGTGCCACAAGGGGGGGGCCCAACTACGAGCAGTACTTC.

This clonotype was counted ten times or more. The chain couples TRBV2 to TRBJ1-2; 7 bases are shared with TRBD1. The CDR3 totals 12 residues. Germline CDR1 and CDR2: SNHLY and FYNNEI. V lost 9 bases and J lost 4; bases outside the gene matches: 5. The CDR3 DNA follows: TGTGCCAGTAGCGACAGGGTCTATGGCTACACCTTC. Translation gives CASSDRVYGYTF. Drawing the rest from reference TRBV2 and TRBJ1-2, the complete variable domain is EPEVTQTPSHQVTQMGQEVILRCVPISNHLYFYWYRQILGQKVEFLVSFYNNEISEKSEIFDDQFSVERPDGSNFTLKIRSTKLEDSAMYFCASSDRVYGYTFGSGTRLTVV.

This clonotype was picked up many times. The chain uses TRBV24-1 and TRBJ1-1; D ambiguous. V was trimmed by 2 bases and J by 4 bases, leaving 7 bases between them. The CDR3 runs 13 residues. The V gene's germline CDR1 is KGHDR and CDR2 SFDVKD. The CDR3 reads CATSDSDGTEAFF. The CDR3 DNA sequence: TGTGCCACCAGTGATTCCGATGGCACTGAAGCTTTCTTT.

This clonotype was counted at least ten times. The chain uses TRBV12-3 or TRBV12-4 and TRBJ2-7, with 7 bases fitting TRBD2. Unmatched junction bases numbered 6, after V lost 4 bases and J lost 3 bases. The CDR3 runs 14 residues. The CDR3 region is CASSSGLGIYEQYF. CDR3 sequence (DNA): TGTGCCAGCAGTTCCGGACTAGGGATCTACGAGCAGTACTTC.

This clonotype was counted many times. The chain carries TRBV2 and TRBJ2-5; D is uncertain. The germline CDR1 and CDR2 sequences are SNHLY and FYNNEI. Trimming took off 4 bases at V and 2 bases at J, with 8 bases between the two ends. The CDR3 totals 13 residues. CDR3 sequence: CASSVTIQETQYF. The CDR3 nucleotides are TGTGCCAGCAGTGTAACTATACAAGAGACCCAGTACTTC.

This clonotype was recorded at least ten times. The chain couples TRBV27 to TRBJ1-2; D might be TRBD1 (6 bases). Trimming stripped 0 bases from V and 5 bases from J, with 13 bases between. CDR3 length equals 15 residues. Germline loops: CDR1 MNHEY, CDR2 SMNVEV (reference sequence). The CDR3, as DNA: TGTGCCAGCAGTTTATCAGCTGGGACACGGTATGGCTACACCTTC. Translation: CASSLSAGTRYGYTF.

V is TRBV12-3 or TRBV12-4 and J is TRBJ1-2, with D hard to call. This CDR3 spans 11 amino acids. Trimming shortened V by 8 bases and J by 8 bases, and 12 bases separated the two germline ends. CDR3 in DNA: TGTGCCAGCTCAGGTCCGCGAGGCTACACCTTC. This translates into CASSGPRGYTF.

The table lists this clonotype with many counts. This chain connects TRBV12-3 or TRBV12-4 to TRBJ1-2; D is ambiguous. CDR3 length: 13 residues. The V and J ends lost 2 bases and 8 bases respectively, with 12 bases between them. The CDR3 bases are TGTGCCAGCAGTTTAATCAAGGCGGGGGGCTACACCTTC. Its protein is CASSLIKAGGYTF.

This clonotype was counted at least ten times. The chain combines TRBV6-5 with TRBJ1-1; maybe TRBD1 (6 bases). The V gene lost 6 bases and the J gene lost 10 bases, with 15 bases spanning the gap. Germline V gene data show CDR1 as MNHEY and CDR2 as SVGAGI. The CDR3 sequence is 12 residues long. The CDR3, as DNA: TGTGCCAGCAGAACGCTCCAGGGGAGAGCTTTCTTT. It yields the protein CASRTLQGRAFF.

The CDR3 DNA follows: TGTGCCAGCAGCCCTGGACTAGCGGAGACCGGGGAGCTGTTTTTT. It encodes CASSPGLAETGELFF. The V gene is TRBV9, the J gene TRBJ2-2; 10 bases fit TRBD2. Per germline, CDR1 SGDLS and CDR2 YYNGEE. The V gene end was trimmed by 4 bases and the J gene end by 5 bases; junction bases not matched to a gene: 5. CDR3 length: 15 residues.

This clonotype was seen at least ten times. The chain recombines TRBV29-1 with TRBJ1-5; no reliable D call. Germline V gene sequence: CDR1 SQVTM, CDR2 ANQGSEA. The CDR3 consists of 12 residues. V lost 4 bases to trimming and J lost 3 bases, with 7 bases between them. The CDR3 protein is CSVGQNNQPQHF. DNA of the CDR3: TGCAGCGTTGGTCAGAACAATCAGCCCCAGCATTTT.

The table lists this clonotype with a few counts. The chain carries TRBV6-1 and TRBJ2-7, with TRBD2 identical over 8 bases. This CDR3 is 14 amino acids long. Germline V gene data show CDR1 as MNHNS and CDR2 as SASEGT. V lost 4 bases to trimming and J lost 0 bases; unmatched junction nucleotides: 2. This CDR3 reads CASSGLAFSYEQYF. The CDR3 DNA sequence: TGTGCCAGCAGTGGACTAGCGTTCTCCTACGAGCAGTACTTC.

This clonotype has only a few counts. The chain has TRBV14 and TRBJ2-2; the D is unclear. The germline V gene has CDR1 SGHDN and CDR2 FVKESK. V dropped 1 base and J dropped 3 bases, with 6 bases sitting between them. The CDR3 sequence is 14 residues long. The CDR3 DNA is TGTGCCAGCAGCCAAGGGGTATACACCGGGGAGCTGTTTTTT. Protein: CASSQGVYTGELFF.

The count of this clonotype is one. This chain connects TRBV6-1 to TRBJ1-2; 8 bases map to TRBD1. With V trimmed by 7 bases and J by 4 bases, 8 bases remained unmatched. This CDR3 has 14 residues. Germline loops: CDR1 MNHNS, CDR2 SASEGT. The CDR3 DNA follows: TGTGCCAGCACCGACAGGGGCTTCAGCTATGGCTACACCTTC. It is translated as CASTDRGFSYGYTF.

This clonotype has a count of ten or more. This rearrangement joins TRBV6-1 to TRBJ2-7; 9 nucleotides match TRBD1. The CDR3 runs to 13 residues. J lost 3 bases, V lost 10 bases, and 7 bases had no gene match. Germline V gene sequence: CDR1 MNHNS, CDR2 SASEGT. CDR3 sequence: CATSGTGLYEQYF. CDR3 in DNA: TGTGCCACTTCAGGGACAGGGCTCTACGAGCAGTACTTC.

In its sample, this clonotype was seen many times. The chain joins TRBV30 to TRBJ1-1, with unresolved D. The CDR3 is made up of 12 amino acids. The germline CDR1 and CDR2 sequences are GTSNPN and SVGIG (reference sequence). V lost 0 bases and J lost 2, with 4 bases in between. CDR3 sequence reads: CAWSVLNTEAFF. In nucleotides, the CDR3 is TGTGCCTGGAGTGTATTAAACACTGAAGCTTTCTTT. Complete variable domain (other parts from reference TRBV30 and TRBJ1-1): SQTIHQWPATLVQPVGSPLSLECTVEGTSNPNLYWYRQAAGRGLQLLFYSVGIGQISSEVPQNLSASRPQDRQFILSSKKLLLSDSGFYLCAWSVLNTEAFFGQGTRLTVV.

There are a few counts of this clonotype. Here the CDR3 reads CASSSFARGMNTEAFF. CDR3 bases: TGTGCCAGCAGCTCGTTCGCTCGGGGAATGAACACTGAAGCTTTCTTT. V and J are TRBV11-2 and TRBJ1-1; D is unresolved. Trimming shortened V by 4 bases and J by 0 bases, and 15 bases separated the two germline ends. This CDR3 is built from 16 residues. CDR1 SGHAT and CDR2 FQNNGV come from the germline V gene.

Points on this clonotype: A much larger clone differs by one base, so this may be a read error. The chain links TRBV29-1 to TRBJ2-7; D call uncertain. The CDR3 totals 12 residues. The V gene's germline CDR1 is SQVTM and CDR2 ANQGSEA. The CDR3 sequence is CSVEPQVGELYF. The CDR3 DNA reads as TGCAGCGTTGAGCCCCAGGTTGGTGAGCTGTACTTC.

This clonotype has a count of ten or more. The V call is TRBV12-3 or TRBV12-4, the J call TRBJ1-2, with TRBD1 matching 9 bases. This CDR3 region has 18 residues. Germline trimming cut 8 bases from V and 0 bases from J; bases unmatched to any gene: 16. This CDR3 reads CASALGDRVWRANYGYTF. The CDR3 DNA reads TGTGCCAGCGCCCTCGGGGACAGGGTTTGGAGGGCTAACTATGGCTACACCTTC.

This clonotype was observed many times. The chain combines TRBV7-2 with TRBJ1-5, with D possibly being TRBD1 (6 bases). CDR3 size: 14 residues. Trimming left V 5 bases short and J 5 bases short, with 13 bases between. Germline assignment: CDR1 SGHTA and CDR2 FQGNSA. CDR3 region: CASSQQGSDQPQHF. DNA for the CDR3: TGTGCCAGCAGCCAACAGGGTTCGGATCAGCCCCAGCATTTT.

The chain couples TRBV6-5 to TRBJ1-6; unclear D gene. Germline CDR1 and CDR2: MNHEY and SVGAGI. CDR3 length: 17 amino acids. V shed 0 bases and J shed 0 bases, with 9 bases lying between them. Written as DNA, the CDR3 is TGTGCCAGCAGTTACTCGAAGACGTCCTCCTATAATTCACCCCTCCACTTT. This codes for CASSYSKTSSYNSPLHF.

This clonotype showed up many times. The V gene is TRBV19, the J gene TRBJ1-2, with 8 bases that match TRBD1. Germline CDR1 LNHDA, CDR2 SQIVND (reference sequence). The CDR3 is 14 amino acids. Trimming at V came to 4 bases and at J to 5 bases, leaving 6 bases not matched to a gene. CDR3 nucleotides: TGTGCCAGTAGTACTCGGGACAGGCTATATGGCTACACCTTC. Residues: CASSTRDRLYGYTF.

This chain links TRBV29-1 with TRBJ2-7; 7 bases are a match to TRBD2. This CDR3 spans 14 amino acids. J lost 4 bases, V lost 4 bases, and 10 bases had no gene match. Germline CDR1 and CDR2: SQVTM and ANQGSEA. The CDR3 DNA reads as TGCAGCGTTGTGGACGGGGGAGGGCGGTACGAGCAGTACTTC. This translates into CSVVDGGGRYEQYF.

As to this clonotype: A much larger clone differs from this one at a single base, so this may be a read error. The genes are TRBV6-1 and TRBJ2-4; possible D gene TRBD2, 5 bases. The CDR3 has 12 residues. Germline V gene lookup returns CDR1 MNHNS and CDR2 SASEGT. CDR3 sequence (DNA): TGTGCCAGCAGTGAGGAGGTGAACATTAAGTACTTC. Encoded protein: CASSEEVNIKYF.

This clonotype occurred a few times. For the CDR3, the DNA is TGTGCCAGCAGCCGGTCCCGGACGGGATATAGCAATCAGCCCCAGCATTTT. Amino acid sequence: CASSRSRTGYSNQPQHF. V and J are TRBV14 and TRBJ1-5; D unresolved. Deletions cut 4 bases from V and 0 bases from J, with 16 bases between. Germline lookup yields CDR1 SGHDN and CDR2 FVKESK. This CDR3 has 17 residues.

This clonotype came up once. The rearrangement uses TRBV30 and TRBJ1-5; weak D call: TRBD1 (6 bases). The germline V gene has CDR1 GTSNPN and CDR2 SVGIG (reference sequence). The CDR3 covers 14 residues. Between the trimmed V and J ends, which lost 5 bases and 4 bases, there was a span of 15 bases. CDR3: CAWAGQKLNQPQHF. CDR3 DNA sequence: TGTGCCTGGGCAGGACAGAAATTAAATCAGCCCCAGCATTTT. Variable domain in full (rest from reference TRBV30 and TRBJ1-5): SQTIHQWPATLVQPVGSPLSLECTVEGTSNPNLYWYRQAAGRGLQLLFYSVGIGQISSEVPQNLSASRPQDRQFILSSKKLLLSDSGFYLCAWAGQKLNQPQHFGDGTRLSIL.

This clonotype has ten or more counts. The rearrangement uses TRBV6-1 and TRBJ1-1; TRBD1 is a possible D gene (5 bases). The V end was cut by 4 bases, the J end by 8 bases, with 8 bases between. Per the germline V gene, CDR1 is MNHNS and CDR2 is SASEGT. This CDR3 contains 11 residues. The CDR3 DNA follows: TGTGCCAGCAGTGGACAGTTAGAAGCTTTCTTT. Residues: CASSGQLEAFF.

This clonotype was seen many times. This rearrangement joins TRBV15 to TRBJ1-2; tentatively, D is TRBD1 (6 bases). CDR3 length equals 15 residues. Per the germline V gene, CDR1 is LNHNV and CDR2 is YYDKDF (reference sequence). V shed 3 bases and J shed 0 bases, with 11 bases lying between them. The CDR3 sequence: CATSSYRATNYGYTF. CDR3 DNA sequence: TGTGCCACCAGCAGTTACAGGGCCACTAACTATGGCTACACCTTC.

V and J are TRBV12-3 or TRBV12-4 and TRBJ1-1; 7 bases match TRBD1. Germline trimming cut 3 bases from V and 4 bases from J; bases unmatched to any gene: 2. The CDR3 runs 13 residues. CDR3 amino acids: CASSFRTGTEAFF. The CDR3 nucleotides read TGTGCCAGCAGTTTCCGGACAGGCACTGAAGCTTTCTTT.